Sequencing of this T cell receptor (beta chain) was carried out in a study of identical twins. Study-level findings and limits: Compared with models, monozygotic twins showed more out-of-frame TCR alpha sharing. Abundant beta clonotypes from cord blood bore fewer insertions; memory repertoires lacked this pattern.

Of note for this clonotype: Its antigen remains unknown.

With template switching, a universal primer site was added, and the cDNA carried unique molecular identifiers. TCRdb processed the 5' RACE reads anew with MiXCR; each CDR3 protein has one entry. The data hold just under 650,000 distinct CDR3 sequences, with about 7% observed a single time. This CDR3 has 16 residues. Deletions cut 3 bases from V and 3 bases from J, with 15 bases between. Per germline, CDR1 MNHEY and CDR2 SMNVEV (reference sequence). This sample also belongs to another study, concerning yellow fever vaccine responses in identical twins.

The sequence was obtained from a woman between 18 and 29 years old in good health. V usage is TRBV27 and J usage is TRBJ1-5, with unresolved D. Sequencing was carried out using PBMCs. CDR3 amino acids: CASSFTGSLPNQPQHF. For the CDR3, the DNA is TGTGCCAGCAGTTTCACGGGGTCCTTGCCCAATCAGCCCCAGCATTTT.